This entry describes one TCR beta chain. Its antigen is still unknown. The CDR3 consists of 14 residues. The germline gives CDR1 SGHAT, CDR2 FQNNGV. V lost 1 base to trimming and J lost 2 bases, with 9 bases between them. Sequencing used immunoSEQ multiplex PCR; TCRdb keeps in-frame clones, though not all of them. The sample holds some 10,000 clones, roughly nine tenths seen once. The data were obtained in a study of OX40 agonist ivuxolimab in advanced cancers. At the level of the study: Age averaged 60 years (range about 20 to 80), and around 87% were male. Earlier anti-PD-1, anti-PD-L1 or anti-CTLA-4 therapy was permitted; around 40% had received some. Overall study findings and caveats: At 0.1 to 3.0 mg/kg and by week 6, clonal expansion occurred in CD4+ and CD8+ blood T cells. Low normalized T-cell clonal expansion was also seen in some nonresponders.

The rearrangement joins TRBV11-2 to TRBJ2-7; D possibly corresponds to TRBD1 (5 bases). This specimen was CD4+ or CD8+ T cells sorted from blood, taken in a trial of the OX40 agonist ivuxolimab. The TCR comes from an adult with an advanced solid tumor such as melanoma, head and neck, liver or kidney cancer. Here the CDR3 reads CASSLGGRTYEQYF. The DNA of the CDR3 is TGTGCCAGCAGCTTAGGGGGCCGAACCTACGAGCAGTACTTC.